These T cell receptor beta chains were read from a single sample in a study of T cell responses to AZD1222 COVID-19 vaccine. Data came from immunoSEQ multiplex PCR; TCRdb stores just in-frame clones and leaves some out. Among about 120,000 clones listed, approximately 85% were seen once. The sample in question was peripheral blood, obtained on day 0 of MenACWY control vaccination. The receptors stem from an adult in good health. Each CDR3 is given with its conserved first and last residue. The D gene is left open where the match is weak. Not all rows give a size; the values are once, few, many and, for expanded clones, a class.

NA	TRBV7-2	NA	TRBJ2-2	TGTGCCAGCAGCTTACAGGGTAGGAAAGCCGGGGAGCTGTTTTTT	CASSLQGRKAGELFF
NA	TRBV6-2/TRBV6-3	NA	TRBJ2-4	TGTGCCAGCAGTTACAGGGGAAGGTTCAGCAAAAACATTCAGTACTTC	CASSYRGRFSKNIQYF
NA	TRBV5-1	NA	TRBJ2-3	TGCGCCAGCAGATCTATGGACGATACGCAGTATTTT	CASRSMDDTQYF
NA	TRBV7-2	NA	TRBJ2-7	TGTGCCAGCAGCTTCAGGGGCGACTCCTACGAGCAGTACTTC	CASSFRGDSYEQYF
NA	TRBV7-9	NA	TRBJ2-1	TGTGCCAGCAGCTTAACGGGACCCAATGAGCAGTTCTTC	CASSLTGPNEQFF
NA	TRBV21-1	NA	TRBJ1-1	TGTGCCAGCAGCGACCGGGACTCCTCGAACACTGAAGCTTTCTTT	CASSDRDSSNTEAFF
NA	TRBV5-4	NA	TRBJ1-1	TGTGCCAGCAGCTTAGTTGTCGCGGTCCACGGCGACACTGAAGCTTTCTTT	CASSLVVAVHGDTEAFF
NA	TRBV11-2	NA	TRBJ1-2	TGTGCCAGCAGCTTTTCCTGGGAACCTAACTATGGCTACACCTTC	CASSFSWEPNYGYTF
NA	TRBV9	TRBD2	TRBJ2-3	TGTGCCAGCAGCGTAGGCCTCGTCGGGACTAGTACAGATACGCAGTATTTT	CASSVGLVGTSTDTQYF
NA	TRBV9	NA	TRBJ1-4	TGTGCCAGCAGCGTAGGGGGGTCTGGGAATGAAAAACTGTTTTTT	CASSVGGSGNEKLFF
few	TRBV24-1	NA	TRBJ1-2	TGTGCCACTCGAGAGTCATATGGCTACACCTTC	CATRESYGYTF
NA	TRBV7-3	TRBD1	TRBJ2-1	TGTGCCAGCAGTCGACAGGGTCGGGATGAGCAGTTCTTC	CASSRQGRDEQFF
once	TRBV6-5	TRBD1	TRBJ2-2	TGTGCCAGCAGTTCTACAGGGGGCACCGGGGAGCTGTTTTTT	CASSSTGGTGELFF
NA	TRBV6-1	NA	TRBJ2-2	TGTGCCAGCAGGCCGGGCACCGGGGAGCTGTTTTTT	CASRPGTGELFF
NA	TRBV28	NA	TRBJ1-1	TGTGCCAGCACCCCAGGGTACGGGAACACTGAAGCTTTCTTT	CASTPGYGNTEAFF
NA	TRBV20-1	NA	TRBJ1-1	TGCAGTGCTAGGACAGACACTGAAGCTTTCTTT	CSARTDTEAFF
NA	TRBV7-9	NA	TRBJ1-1	TGTGCCAGCAGCCTGTCGGGACAGAACACTGAAGCTTTCTTT	CASSLSGQNTEAFF
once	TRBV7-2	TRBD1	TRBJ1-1	TGTGCCAGCAGCCCTTACAGGGGGCGGAACACTGAAGCTTTCTTT	CASSPYRGRNTEAFF
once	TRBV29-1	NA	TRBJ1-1	TGCAGCGGGGGGGGAACTGAAGCTTTCTTT	CSGGGTEAFF
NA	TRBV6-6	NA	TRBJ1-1	TGTGCCAGCAGTTACGTCGGGGGGAACACTGAAGCTTTCTTT	CASSYVGGNTEAFF
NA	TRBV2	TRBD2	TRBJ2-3	TGTGCCAGCAATAGCGGGGGGGCCCAGGCAGATACGCAGTATTTT	CASNSGGAQADTQYF
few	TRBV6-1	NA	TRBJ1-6	TGTGCCAGCAGTGAAATGTGGGGGGTCGCCGGTATTAATTCACCCCTCCACTTT	CASSEMWGVAGINSPLHF
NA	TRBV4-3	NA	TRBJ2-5	TGCGCCAGCAGCCAAGGGCGTGGCTGGGAGACCCAGTACTTC	CASSQGRGWETQYF
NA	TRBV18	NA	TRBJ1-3	TGTGCCAGCTCACCACCCGTTGCAGGGATGTCCTCTGGAAACACCATATATTTT	CASSPPVAGMSSGNTIYF
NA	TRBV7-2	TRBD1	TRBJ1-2	TGTGCCAGCAGCCCAGACAGGGGCAACTATGGCTACACCTTC	CASSPDRGNYGYTF
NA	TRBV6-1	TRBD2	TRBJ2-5	TGTGCCAGCAGTGAAGCGGCTAGCGGGCAAGAGACCCAGTACTTC	CASSEAASGQETQYF
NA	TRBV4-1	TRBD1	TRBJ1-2	TGCGCCAGCAGCCAAGCCTCAGGGGGCGGCTACACCTTC	CASSQASGGGYTF
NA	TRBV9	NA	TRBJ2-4	TGTGCCAGCAGCGTAGGGGGAGCCCAAAACATTCAGTACTTC	CASSVGGAQNIQYF
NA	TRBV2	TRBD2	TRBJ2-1	TGTGCCAGCAGGAGACTAGCGGGGGTTAACAATGAGCAGTTCTTC	CASRRLAGVNNEQFF
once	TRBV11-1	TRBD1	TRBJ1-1	TGTGCCAGCAGCGCCCGACAGGGGACTGAAGCTTTCTTT	CASSARQGTEAFF
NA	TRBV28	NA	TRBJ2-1	TGTGCCAGCAGTAAACTGAGCTCCTACAATGAGCAGTTCTTC	CASSKLSSYNEQFF
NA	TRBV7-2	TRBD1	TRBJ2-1	TGTGCCAGCAGCTTCTACGGGACAGGGGTCTACAATGAGCAGTTCTTC	CASSFYGTGVYNEQFF
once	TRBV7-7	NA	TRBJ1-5	TGTGCCAGCAATTCCTTCACCGGGACCCCCACGCGGTATGAGGATCAGCCCCAGCATTTT	CASNSFTGTPTRYEDQPQHF
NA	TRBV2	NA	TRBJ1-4	TGTGCCAGCAGACAGGGTTTTGGGGAAAAACTGTTTTTT	CASRQGFGEKLFF
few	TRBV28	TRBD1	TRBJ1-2	TGTGCCAGCAGTACCGCCTCCGGGACAGGGACCTATGGCTACACCTTC	CASSTASGTGTYGYTF